This T cell receptor (beta chain) was recovered during a study of cytomegalovirus exposure and HLA in healthy donors. Primers for the PCR totalled 60 Vbeta and 13 Jbeta. Measured with immunoSEQ multiplex PCR; TCRdb has only the in-frame clones, and not every one. The sample lists roughly 160,000 clones, around 85% occurring once. Trimming pared 4 bases from V and 7 bases from J, leaving 13 bases between. Per the germline V gene, CDR1 is MNHNS and CDR2 is SASEGT. This CDR3 is 14 amino acids long. V gene TRBV6-1 combines with J gene TRBJ1-4; D ambiguous. The sample taken for sequencing was PBMCs. The source is a man between 18 and 29 years old in good health and CMV-seropositive. CDR3 protein: CASSGTRTLEKLFF. The CDR3 DNA follows: TGTGCCAGCAGTGGGACTCGTACGCTTGAAAAACTGTTTTTT.